The TCR beta chain described here comes from a study of radiation and T cells in renal cell carcinoma. Study-wide findings and caveats: Top tumor clonotypes rose in blood 2 weeks post-radiation, then contracted.

As for time point: blood 4 weeks post-SBRT, at nephrectomy. Treatment meaning: 15 Gy SBRT to primary tumor, nephrectomy 4 weeks later. Nephrectomy followed 15 Gy stereotactic body radiation by 4 weeks. The tumor was a clear cell renal cell carcinoma. Germline loops: CDR1 SNHLY, CDR2 FYNNEI. This CDR3 spans 14 amino acids. V shed 6 bases and J 6 bases; nucleotides not matched to a gene: 4. Some clones are missing from TCRdb's copy, which holds only in-frame ones; the method was immunoSEQ multiplex PCR. This table holds 130,000 to 150,000 clones, 65% to 90% found once. This clone has just a few counts. Its specificity is not known.

The specimen comprised blood, sampled from a patient whose treatment included radiotherapy and nephrectomy. The source of this sequence is a woman aged 50 to 60 with renal cell carcinoma. The chain combines TRBV2 with TRBJ2-3; 12 bases are shared with TRBD2. The CDR3 DNA is TGTGCCAGCAGCAGGACTAGCGGGATGGATACGCAGTATTTT. Translated: CASSRTSGMDTQYF.